These 32 T cell receptor beta chains were sequenced from one sample in a study of blood T cell repertoires in COVID-19. Libraries were prepared by immunoSEQ multiplex PCR; TCRdb keeps only in-frame clonotypes and omits some of them. The table has fewer than 200,000 clones, 85% to 90% seen once; the top ten hold approximately 2%. The sequencing input was peripheral blood. Source of these receptors: a man in his fifties or sixties who had recovered from COVID-19.

The chain couples TRBV5-1 to TRBJ2-2; TRBD2 is a possible D gene (6 bases). V lost 0 bases to trimming and J lost 0 bases, with 9 bases between them. The CDR3 has 16 amino acids. Germline assignment: CDR1 SGHRS and CDR2 YFSETQ. The CDR3 DNA sequence: TGCGCCAGCAGCTTGGGCGGGGCCGCGAACACCGGGGAGCTGTTTTTT. This gives the protein CASSLGGAANTGELFF.

The chain is built from TRBV11-2 and TRBJ2-5; 10 nucleotides line up with TRBD2. V lost 6 bases and J lost 1; bases outside the gene matches: 8. The germline V gene has CDR1 SGHAT and CDR2 FQNNGV. The CDR3 totals 16 residues. CDR3 DNA: TGTGCCAGCAGTTCACCCCGGACTAGCGGCCAAGAGACCCAGTACTTC. Its translation is CASSSPRTSGQETQYF.

The chain has TRBV28 and TRBJ1-5, with D possibly matching TRBD1 (5 bases). V was trimmed by 7 bases and J by 3 bases, leaving 16 bases between them. The CDR3 is made up of 15 amino acids. The germline V gene encodes CDR1 MDHEN and CDR2 SYDVKM. This CDR3 is CASNPGGAFNQPQHF. The CDR3 DNA reads as TGTGCCAGCAATCCCGGAGGGGCCTTCAATCAGCCCCAGCATTTT.

This clone has more than one count but fewer than ten. The chain employs TRBV7-2 and TRBJ2-1; 7 bases are a match to TRBD2. There are 17 residues in the CDR3. The ends lost 3 bases at V and 0 bases at J; junction bases unmatched: 8. CDR1 is SGHTA and CDR2 is FQGNSA in the germline V gene. The CDR3 is CASSLFTSASSYNEQFF. The CDR3 DNA sequence: TGTGCCAGCAGCTTGTTCACTAGCGCCAGCTCCTACAATGAGCAGTTCTTC.

CDR3 residues: CASVDSGRVYEQYF. The CDR3 DNA sequence: TGTGCCAGCGTTGATAGCGGGAGAGTCTACGAGCAGTACTTC. The chain employs TRBV13 and TRBJ2-7; 9 bases line up with TRBD2. Trimming removed 8 bases from V and 3 bases from J; junction bases left unmatched: 8. The CDR3 spans 14 residues. CDR1 and CDR2 (germline): PRHDT, FYEKMQ (reference sequence).

This chain links TRBV19 with TRBJ1-1, with unresolved D. Germline V gene sequence: CDR1 LNHDA, CDR2 SQIVND (reference sequence). With 7 bases removed from V and 1 base from J, the gap between germline ends came to 10 bases. The CDR3 loop spans 13 amino acids. The CDR3 DNA reads as TGTGCCAGTAAAGACAACCCGAACACTGAAGCTTTCTTT. It is translated as CASKDNPNTEAFF.

This chain links TRBV15 with TRBJ1-5, with 7 bases that match TRBD1. The J segment lost 0 bases and the V segment lost 4 bases, leaving 6 bases of the junction unmatched. The CDR3 has 16 amino acids. Germline V lookup: CDR1 LNHNV, CDR2 YYDKDF (reference sequence). This CDR3 reads CATSITQGNSNQPQHF. For the CDR3, the DNA is TGTGCCACCAGCATAACACAGGGGAATAGCAATCAGCCCCAGCATTTT.

The rearrangement links TRBV7-9 to TRBJ2-5; tentatively, D is TRBD1 (6 bases). The CDR3 contains 14 residues. Germline CDR1 is SEHNR and CDR2 is FQNEAQ (reference sequence). Deletions cut 2 bases from V and 4 bases from J, with 11 bases between. The CDR3 protein is CASSLRDRRETQYF. The CDR3 nucleotides are TGTGCCAGCAGCTTAAGAGACAGGCGAGAGACCCAGTACTTC.

In regard to this clone: The germline gene is not matched at one end of the junction; a read error may be the cause. This rearrangement joins TRBV29-1 to TRBJ2-7; D remains unclear. This CDR3 is built from 12 residues. CDR1 is SQVTM, CDR2 ANQGSEA, per germline. The CDR3 DNA reads TGCAGCGTTGAAGCCGCCAACAGCCGTCGAGACTTC. Encoded protein: CSVEAANSRRDF.

The chain carries TRBV11-1 and TRBJ2-2; D may be TRBD2 (6 bases). Trimming pared 2 bases from V and 0 bases from J, leaving 10 bases between. Per germline, CDR1 SGHAT and CDR2 FQDESV (reference sequence). The CDR3 spans 16 residues. This CDR3 is CASSLLSGPNTGELFF. Written as DNA, the CDR3 is TGTGCCAGCAGCTTACTGAGCGGGCCGAACACCGGGGAGCTGTTTTTT.

V gene TRBV3-1 (or the pseudogene TRBV3-2) combines with J gene TRBJ2-5, with 12 nucleotides matching TRBD2. Germline V gives CDR1 LGHDT, CDR2 YNNKEL (reference sequence). Losses at the gene ends were 0 bases for V and 4 bases for J; bases not matched to a gene: 6. The CDR3 spans 17 residues. The CDR3 region is CASSQDSSSGGGETQYF. The DNA for the CDR3 is TGTGCCAGCAGCCAAGATTCGTCTAGCGGGGGGGGAGAGACCCAGTACTTC.

The J gene is TRBJ2-7, the V gene TRBV5-1, with 7 positions matching TRBD2. V shed 4 bases and J 5 bases; nucleotides not matched to a gene: 12. CDR3 length: 15 residues. Per the germline V gene, CDR1 is SGHRS and CDR2 is YFSETQ. The CDR3 is CASSPDRLAVNEQYF. The DNA for the CDR3 is TGCGCCAGCAGCCCCGATAGACTAGCCGTGAACGAGCAGTACTTC.

V and J are TRBV7-2 and TRBJ1-2; a possible D gene is TRBD1 (6 bases). Looked up from germline, CDR1 is SGHTA and CDR2 is FQGNSA. The CDR3 consists of 13 residues. V was clipped by 2 bases and J by 8 bases, with 12 bases between them. The CDR3: CASSLQGRRGYTF. Here the CDR3 DNA reads TGTGCCAGCAGCTTACAGGGGAGACGGGGCTACACCTTC. Full variable domain (outside the CDR3, taken from reference TRBV7-2 and TRBJ1-2): GAGVSQSPSNKVTEKGKDVELRCDPISGHTALYWYRQSLGQGLEFLIYFQGNSAPDKSGLPSDRFSAERTGGSVSTLTIQRTQQEDSAVYLCASSLQGRRGYTFGSGTRLTVV.

The chain couples TRBV6-5 to TRBJ1-5, with a possible D match to TRBD1 (6 bases). CDR3 length: 14 residues. Trimming took 4 bases from V and 9 from J, leaving 16 bases between them. Germline CDR1 reads MNHEY; CDR2 reads SVGAGI. The CDR3 is CASSSDSRGWPQHF. CDR3 in DNA: TGTGCCAGCAGTTCGGACAGTAGGGGTTGGCCCCAGCATTTT.

This rearrangement joins TRBV19 to TRBJ2-7; 8 bases agree with TRBD1. V lost 6 bases to trimming and J lost 2 bases; unmatched junction nucleotides: 9. The germline V gene encodes CDR1 LNHDA and CDR2 SQIVND (reference sequence). The CDR3 runs 15 residues. The CDR3 spells CASRLQGVETYEQYF. DNA for the CDR3: TGTGCCAGTAGGTTACAGGGGGTGGAGACCTACGAGCAGTACTTC. Based on the CDR3 plus reference TRBV19 and TRBJ2-7, the full variable domain is DGGITQSPKYLFRKEGQNVTLSCEQNLNHDAMYWYRQDPGQGLRLIYYSQIVNDFQKGDIAEGYSVSREKKESFPLTVTSAQKNPTAFYLCASRLQGVETYEQYFGPGTRLTVT.

The V and J genes are TRBV19 and TRBJ1-5; 8 bases fit TRBD1. The CDR3 totals 16 residues. The trim removed 2 bases at V and 3 bases at J, leaving 6 bases unmatched. Per the germline V gene, CDR1 is LNHDA and CDR2 is SQIVND (reference sequence). In DNA form, the CDR3 reads TGTGCCAGTAGTATAAGGAGACAGGGGTACAATCAGCCCCAGCATTTT. This sequence encodes CASSIRRQGYNQPQHF.

This chain joins TRBV14 and TRBJ2-7; 12 nucleotides agree with TRBD2. In germline, CDR1 is SGHDN, CDR2 FVKESK. The CDR3 consists of 16 residues. The trim removed 4 bases at V and 1 base at J, leaving 5 bases unmatched. The CDR3 coding sequence is TGTGCCAGCAGCCCCCTGACTAGCGGGGGATCCTACGAGCAGTACTTC. Protein product: CASSPLTSGGSYEQYF.

This chain uses TRBV5-6 with TRBJ2-7; 9 bases agree with TRBD1. Germline CDR1 reads SGHDT; CDR2 reads YYEEEE. V dropped 2 bases and J dropped 4; count of bases not matched to a gene: 7. The CDR3 has 15 amino acids. As DNA, the CDR3 is TGTGCCAGCAGCTTCTGGACAGGGGCCGGGTACGAGCAGTACTTC. Translated, it gives CASSFWTGAGYEQYF.

In its sample, this clone was seen a few times. This rearrangement joins TRBV30 to TRBJ1-5; D perhaps matches TRBD1 (5 bases). Germline V gene data show CDR1 as GTSNPN and CDR2 as SVGIG (reference sequence). This CDR3 has 15 amino acids. Trimming took 0 bases from V and 5 from J, leaving 14 bases between them. CDR3 nucleotide sequence: TGTGCCTGGAGTGTACGGGGGAGGGGACATCAGCCCCAGCATTTT. The encoded protein is CAWSVRGRGHQPQHF.

Only a few counts were recorded for this clone. The rearrangement links TRBV5-4 to TRBJ1-1; perhaps TRBD1 as D (5 bases). V was trimmed by 0 bases and J by 4 bases, leaving 10 bases between them. In germline, CDR1 is SGHNT, CDR2 YYREEE (reference sequence). The CDR3 spans 14 residues. CDR3 sequence reads: CASSLGGDVTEAFF. The CDR3 nucleotides are TGTGCCAGCAGCTTGGGGGGGGATGTCACTGAAGCTTTCTTT.

The J gene is TRBJ2-5, the V gene TRBV6-5; 9 positions agree with TRBD2. The CDR3 contains 15 residues. CDR1 MNHEY and CDR2 SVGAGI come from the germline V gene. V shed 6 bases, J shed 3 bases, and the junction held 8 bases outside the gene matches. The CDR3 protein is CASRRVGLAKETQYF. The CDR3 DNA sequence: TGTGCCAGCAGGAGGGTGGGACTAGCTAAAGAGACCCAGTACTTC.

The genes are TRBV6-2 or TRBV6-3 and TRBJ2-1, with 12 positions matching TRBD2. V trimming: 5 bases; J trimming: 9 bases; junction bases outside the gene matches: 5. Per germline, CDR1 MNHEY and CDR2 SVGEGT. The CDR3 loop spans 14 amino acids. The CDR3 is CASSNGLAGSEQFF. CDR3 nucleotide sequence: TGTGCCAGCAGTAACGGACTAGCGGGGAGTGAGCAGTTCTTC.

The genes are TRBV19 and TRBJ1-1; D ambiguous. V shed 4 bases and J shed 0 bases, with 9 bases lying between them. Germline values: CDR1 LNHDA, CDR2 SQIVND (reference sequence). The CDR3 spans 14 residues. As DNA, the CDR3 is TGTGCCAGTAGTAGTTCGGGTATGAACACTGAAGCTTTCTTT. Encoded protein: CASSSSGMNTEAFF.

The chain recombines TRBV18 with TRBJ2-3; 11 positions agree with TRBD2. V trimming: 2 bases; J trimming: 6 bases; junction bases outside the gene matches: 4. This CDR3 is built from 15 residues. Germline CDR1 reads KGHSH; CDR2 reads LQKENI. In nucleotides, the CDR3 is TGTGCCAGCTCACCAACTAGCGGGAGTAGGGATACGCAGTATTTT. Protein: CASSPTSGSRDTQYF.

This chain links TRBV27 with TRBJ1-6; 7 bases are shared with TRBD1. J gave up 3 bases and V 3 bases, and 2 bases lay outside the gene matches. The CDR3 covers 15 residues. Germline CDR1 is MNHEY and CDR2 is SMNVEV (reference sequence). The CDR3, as DNA: TGTGCCAGCAGTTTCGGGGACAGCTATAATTCACCCCTCCACTTT. It specifies CASSFGDSYNSPLHF.

This chain joins TRBV30 and TRBJ2-3; the D gene is possibly TRBD1 (5 bases). Germline lookup yields CDR1 GTSNPN and CDR2 SVGIG (reference sequence). V was cut by 5 bases and J by 3 bases, with 12 bases left in between. This CDR3 has 13 amino acids. The CDR3 loop is CAWVIKGTDTQYF. The CDR3 region has the DNA TGTGCCTGGGTTATAAAGGGGACAGATACGCAGTATTTT.

The chain carries TRBV12-3 or TRBV12-4 and TRBJ1-1, with 7 nucleotides matching TRBD1. CDR3 length: 12 amino acids. Trimming took 7 bases from V and 6 from J; bases not matched to a gene: 5. The DNA of the CDR3 is TGTGCCAGCACCTTCGGGACAGCTGAAGCTTTCTTT. This gives the protein CASTFGTAEAFF.

The chain links TRBV4-3 to TRBJ2-7; 13 positions agree with TRBD2. The CDR3 loop spans 15 amino acids. In germline, CDR1 is LGHNA, CDR2 YSLEER. With 4 bases clipped from V and 2 bases from J, the junction kept 2 bases outside the gene matches. The CDR3 sequence is CASSPGLAGTYEQYF. As DNA, the CDR3 is TGCGCCAGCAGCCCGGGACTAGCGGGGACCTACGAGCAGTACTTC.

The chain uses TRBV7-2 and TRBJ2-1; 12 bases line up with TRBD2. Germline V gene data show CDR1 as SGHTA and CDR2 as FQGNSA. The length of the CDR3 is 15 residues. The trim removed 3 bases at V and 7 bases at J, leaving 4 bases unmatched. CDR3 amino acids: CASSLTSGSRNEQFF. CDR3 nucleotide sequence: TGTGCCAGCAGCTTGACTAGCGGGAGTAGAAATGAGCAGTTCTTC.

V and J are TRBV11-2 and TRBJ2-3; D perhaps matches TRBD2 (5 bases). This CDR3 is built from 13 residues. CDR1 and CDR2 (germline): SGHAT, FQNNGV. Deletions cut 1 base from V and 5 bases from J, with 7 bases between. This CDR3 reads CASSLVALDTQYF. The CDR3 DNA sequence: TGTGCCAGCAGCTTAGTAGCGTTAGATACGCAGTATTTT.

In its sample, this clone was seen once. The V call is TRBV30, the J call TRBJ1-4; TRBD1 is a possible D gene (6 bases). The CDR3 spans 13 residues. Germline V gene sequence: CDR1 GTSNPN, CDR2 SVGIG (reference sequence). V lost 5 bases to trimming and J lost 6 bases, with 13 bases between them. The CDR3 bases are TGTGCCTGGGGGACATGGGGCGATGAAAAACTGTTTTTT. Translation gives CAWGTWGDEKLFF.

The genes are TRBV7-2 and TRBJ2-6; 7 bases line up with TRBD2. There are 15 residues in the CDR3. The germline CDR1 and CDR2 sequences are SGHTA and FQGNSA. V was clipped by 4 bases and J by 2 bases; unmatched bases: 2. The CDR3, as DNA: TGTGCCAGCAGCTATACTAGCGCTGGGGCCAACGTCCTGACTTTC. Its protein is CASSYTSAGANVLTF.